The next 10 T cell receptor beta chains were all read from a single sample in a study of graft-versus-host responses after intestinal transplantation. Assay used: immunoSEQ multiplex PCR; TCRdb lists only in-frame clones, some missing. The table lists 30,000 to 45,000 clones, approximately 93% of them singletons. No cognate antigen is known for these TCRs. This sample comprised unstimulated CD8+ T cells sorted from spleen or lymph node cells, obtained before transplant. These TCRs come from a human donor who was the organ donor for an intestinal transplant.

The rearrangement uses TRBV4-1 and TRBJ2-1; 15 nucleotides line up with TRBD2. Germline CDR1 MGHRA, CDR2 YSYEKL. Losses at the gene ends were 4 bases for V and 7 bases for J; bases not matched to a gene: 2. The CDR3 consists of 15 residues. The chain's CDR3 is CASSRGLAGGNEQFF. DNA of the CDR3: TGCGCCAGCAGCCGAGGACTAGCGGGAGGGAATGAGCAGTTCTTC.

The rearrangement links TRBV19 to TRBJ1-5; D perhaps matches TRBD1 (6 bases). The germline gives CDR1 LNHDA, CDR2 SQIVND (reference sequence). The CDR3 consists of 15 residues. V lost 1 base to trimming and J lost 5 bases, with 12 bases between them. The CDR3 DNA is TGTGCCAGTAGTATAGTCCGGGACACAGATCAGCCCCAGCATTTT. Translation gives CASSIVRDTDQPQHF. Combining the CDR3 with reference TRBV19 and TRBJ1-5 gives the whole variable domain DGGITQSPKYLFRKEGQNVTLSCEQNLNHDAMYWYRQDPGQGLRLIYYSQIVNDFQKGDIAEGYSVSREKKESFPLTVTSAQKNPTAFYLCASSIVRDTDQPQHFGDGTRLSIL.

The chain combines TRBV2 with TRBJ2-1; 8 bases align to TRBD2. The CDR3 totals 15 residues. The junction had 6 bases not matched to a gene; V was cut back by 3 bases and J by 5 bases. Germline CDR1 SNHLY, CDR2 FYNNEI. This chain's CDR3 is CASSEGREEDNEQFF. The CDR3 nucleotides are TGTGCCAGCAGTGAGGGGCGGGAGGAGGACAATGAGCAGTTCTTC.

The gene calls are TRBV19 and TRBJ2-7, with D hard to call. V dropped 3 bases and J dropped 3 bases, with 12 bases sitting between them. Germline assignment: CDR1 LNHDA and CDR2 SQIVND (reference sequence). The CDR3 spans 14 residues. The CDR3 reads CASSIRAFDYEQYF. Here the CDR3 DNA reads TGTGCCAGTAGTATTAGAGCTTTCGACTACGAGCAGTACTTC.

V gene TRBV19 combines with J gene TRBJ1-1; D not resolved. V lost 5 bases to trimming and J lost 1 base, with 11 bases between them. From germline, CDR1 is LNHDA and CDR2 SQIVND (reference sequence). The CDR3 has 14 amino acids. The CDR3 region is CASSRHERNTEAFF. The DNA of the CDR3 is TGTGCCAGTAGTCGACACGAACGGAACACTGAAGCTTTCTTT.

J is TRBJ2-7 and V is TRBV29-1; 8 nucleotides line up with TRBD1. This CDR3 is built from 13 residues. The V gene end was trimmed by 3 bases and the J gene end by 3 bases; junction bases not matched to a gene: 4. The germline gives CDR1 SQVTM, CDR2 ANQGSEA. The CDR3 reads CSVDIGQGYEQYF. The CDR3 DNA is TGCAGCGTTGACATAGGACAGGGCTACGAGCAGTACTTC.

The chain is built from TRBV2 and TRBJ2-7; D is ambiguous. CDR3 length equals 12 residues. Germline V gives CDR1 SNHLY, CDR2 FYNNEI. Trimming took 3 bases from V and 7 from J, leaving 10 bases between them. CDR3 nucleotide sequence: TGTGCCAGCAGTGAGGGGTTTACGGAGCAGTACTTC. It translates to CASSEGFTEQYF. The whole variable domain, remainder taken from reference TRBV2 and TRBJ2-7, is EPEVTQTPSHQVTQMGQEVILRCVPISNHLYFYWYRQILGQKVEFLVSFYNNEISEKSEIFDDQFSVERPDGSNFTLKIRSTKLEDSAMYFCASSEGFTEQYFGPGTRLTVT.

The gene calls are TRBV27 and TRBJ2-3, with D unresolved. The V gene's germline CDR1 is MNHEY and CDR2 SMNVEV (reference sequence). V gave up 8 bases and J gave up 1 base, with 13 bases separating them. CDR3 length: 14 residues. CDR3: CASQDEDRTDTQYF. The CDR3 nucleotides are TGTGCCAGCCAAGATGAGGACCGCACAGATACGCAGTATTTT.

A single count supports this clone. The chain employs TRBV4-1 and TRBJ2-5; maybe TRBD1 (5 bases). The DNA end is more similar to TRBJ2-7, so the J call may be wrong. The germline CDR1 and CDR2 sequences are MGHRA and YSYEKL. The CDR3 is made up of 14 amino acids. CDR3 amino acids: CASSQTGLSYEQYF. Written as DNA, the CDR3 is TGCGCCAGCAGCCAAACAGGCCTCTCCTACGAGCAGTACTTC.

This chain joins TRBV9 and TRBJ2-1; D might be TRBD1 (7 bases). Between the trimmed V and J ends, which lost 3 bases and 7 bases, there was a span of 20 bases. Germline V CDR1 and CDR2: SGDLS, YYNGEE. The CDR3 is made up of 16 amino acids. The CDR3 bases are TGTGCCAGCAGCGCCAGGGGGGAACCCTTAGGGAATGAGCAGTTCTTC. This gives the protein CASSARGEPLGNEQFF.